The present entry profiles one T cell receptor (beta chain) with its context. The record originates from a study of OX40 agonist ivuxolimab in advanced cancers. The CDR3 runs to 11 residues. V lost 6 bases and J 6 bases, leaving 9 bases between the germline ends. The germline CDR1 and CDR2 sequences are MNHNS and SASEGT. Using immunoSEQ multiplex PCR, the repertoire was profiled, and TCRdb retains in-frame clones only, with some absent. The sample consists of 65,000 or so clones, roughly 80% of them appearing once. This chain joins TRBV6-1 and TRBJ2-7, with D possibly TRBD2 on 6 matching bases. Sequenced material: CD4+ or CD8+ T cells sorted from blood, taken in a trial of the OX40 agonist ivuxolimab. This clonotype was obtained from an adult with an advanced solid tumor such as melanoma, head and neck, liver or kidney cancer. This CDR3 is CASSPGGEQYF. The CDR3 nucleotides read TGTGCCAGCAGCCCCGGGGGCGAGCAGTACTTC.